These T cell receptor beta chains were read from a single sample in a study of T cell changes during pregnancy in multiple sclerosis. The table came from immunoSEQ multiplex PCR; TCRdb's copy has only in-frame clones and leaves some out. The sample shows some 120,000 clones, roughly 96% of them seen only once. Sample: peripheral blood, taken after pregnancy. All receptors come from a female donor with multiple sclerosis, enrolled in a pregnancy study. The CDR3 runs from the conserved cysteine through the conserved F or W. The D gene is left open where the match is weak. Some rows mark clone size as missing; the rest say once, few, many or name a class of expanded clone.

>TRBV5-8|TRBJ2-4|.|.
CASSWRGLAKNIQYF
TGTGCCAGCAGCTGGAGGGGTTTAGCCAAAAACATTCAGTACTTC
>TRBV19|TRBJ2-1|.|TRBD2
CASSLSSGSSYNEQFF
TGTGCCAGTAGTTTATCTAGCGGGAGCTCCTACAATGAGCAGTTCTTC
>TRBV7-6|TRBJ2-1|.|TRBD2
CASSLAGRAPYNEQFF
TGTGCCAGCAGCTTAGCGGGGAGGGCCCCCTACAATGAGCAGTTCTTC
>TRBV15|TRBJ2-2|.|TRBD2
CAALASGRAELFF
TGTGCCGCGTTGGCTAGCGGGAGGGCGGAGCTGTTTTTT
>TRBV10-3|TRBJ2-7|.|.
CAIRTGEWGEQYF
TGTGCCATCAGGACAGGCGAATGGGGCGAGCAGTACTTC
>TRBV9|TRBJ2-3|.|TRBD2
CASSVGPSAGGPLTDTQYF
TGTGCCAGCAGCGTAGGCCCATCAGCGGGAGGGCCCCTCACAGATACGCAGTATTTT
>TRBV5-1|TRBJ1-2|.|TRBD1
CASSMDRDLWNGYTF
TGCGCCAGCAGCATGGACAGGGATTTGTGGAATGGCTACACCTTC
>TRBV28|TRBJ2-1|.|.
CASQLPISYNEQFF
TGTGCCAGCCAGTTACCCATCTCCTACAATGAGCAGTTCTTC
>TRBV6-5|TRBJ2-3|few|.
CASREGPDTQYF
TGTGCCAGCAGGGAGGGTCCAGATACGCAGTATTTT
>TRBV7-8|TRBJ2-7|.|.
CASSGGRIPSPGREDYEQYF
TGTGCCAGCAGCGGAGGACGAATTCCCTCCCCGGGGCGGGAAGACTACGAGCAGTACTTC
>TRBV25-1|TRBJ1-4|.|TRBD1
CASSEFGGQNATNEKLFF
TGTGCCAGCAGTGAATTTGGGGGACAGAATGCAACTAATGAAAAACTGTTTTTT
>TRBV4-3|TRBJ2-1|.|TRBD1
CASSLEGQANNEQFF
TGCGCCAGCAGCCTAGAGGGACAGGCTAACAATGAGCAGTTCTTC
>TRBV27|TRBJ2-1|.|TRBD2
CASRGISGSSYNEQFF
TGTGCCAGCAGGGGGATTAGCGGGAGCTCCTACAATGAGCAGTTCTTC
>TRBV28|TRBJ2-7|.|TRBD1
CASTSSPGQGSTYEQYF
TGTGCCAGCACCAGTTCACCGGGACAGGGGTCGACCTACGAGCAGTACTTC
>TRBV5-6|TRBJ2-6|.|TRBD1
CASSSLGQVSGANVLTF
TGTGCCAGCAGCAGCCTCGGACAGGTCTCTGGGGCCAACGTCCTGACTTTC
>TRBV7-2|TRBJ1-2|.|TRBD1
CASSLGTGDGYTF
TGTGCCAGCAGCTTAGGGACAGGTGATGGCTACACCTTC
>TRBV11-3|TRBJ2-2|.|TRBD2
CASSLGLAGGPMSAGELFF
TGTGCCAGCAGCTTAGGACTAGCGGGAGGGCCGATGTCCGCCGGGGAGCTGTTTTTT
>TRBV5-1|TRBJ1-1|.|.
CASSFEAYTEAFF
TGCGCCAGCAGCTTTGAAGCCTACACTGAAGCTTTCTTT
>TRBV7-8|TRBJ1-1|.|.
CASSLASPEAFF
TGTGCCAGCAGCTTAGCCTCCCCTGAAGCTTTCTTT
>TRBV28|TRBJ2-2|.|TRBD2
CASSFRETGTSIGGELFF
TGTGCCAGCAGTTTCAGAGAGACCGGGACTAGCATTGGCGGGGAGCTGTTTTTT
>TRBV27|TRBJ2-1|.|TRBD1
CASSSRDRVNEQFF
TGTGCCAGCAGTTCCCGGGACAGGGTCAATGAGCAGTTCTTC
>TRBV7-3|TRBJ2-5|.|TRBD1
CASSLTNRGQETQYF
TGTGCCAGCAGCCTAACGAACAGGGGCCAAGAGACCCAGTACTTC
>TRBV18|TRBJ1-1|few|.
CASSLGLGGPGTEAFF
TGTGCCAGCTCACTGGGCCTCGGGGGGCCTGGTACTGAAGCTTTCTTT
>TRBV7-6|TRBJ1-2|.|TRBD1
CASSLAVGDRANYGYTF
TGTGCCAGCAGCTTAGCGGTTGGAGACAGGGCGAACTATGGCTACACCTTC
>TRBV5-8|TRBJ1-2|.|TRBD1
CASSLQATGGVYGYTF
TGTGCCAGCAGCTTGCAGGCGACAGGGGGCGTCTATGGCTACACCTTC
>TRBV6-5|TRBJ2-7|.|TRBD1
CASSSRTGLWEQYF
TGTGCCAGCAGTTCCCGGACAGGCCTGTGGGAGCAGTACTTC
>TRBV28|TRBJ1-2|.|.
CASSSPLGTGGGGYTF
TGTGCCAGCAGTTCACCCCTTGGGACTGGGGGGGGTGGCTACACCTTC
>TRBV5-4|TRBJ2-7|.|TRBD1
CASSPAAGGHEQYF
TGTGCCAGCAGCCCGGCGGCAGGGGGCCACGAGCAGTACTTC
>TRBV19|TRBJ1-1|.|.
CASSIGGGTATEAFF
TGTGCCAGTAGTATAGGGGGGGGGACCGCCACTGAAGCTTTCTTT
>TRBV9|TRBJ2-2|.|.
CASSAEVRVDTGELFF
TGTGCCAGCAGCGCCGAGGTCAGGGTTGACACCGGGGAGCTGTTTTTT
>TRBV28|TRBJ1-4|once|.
CASSPWAATNEKLFF
TGTGCCAGCAGTCCCTGGGCCGCAACTAATGAAAAACTGTTTTTT
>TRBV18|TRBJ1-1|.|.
CASSAQGLISEAFF
TGTGCCAGCTCTGCCCAGGGTCTGATTTCAGAAGCTTTCTTT
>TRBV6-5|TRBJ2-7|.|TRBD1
CASSYQTGPYEQYF
TGTGCCAGCAGTTATCAGACAGGGCCCTACGAGCAGTACTTC
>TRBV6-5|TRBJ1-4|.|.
CASSYSEREKLFF
TGTGCCAGCAGTTACTCGGAGAGAGAGAAACTGTTTTTT
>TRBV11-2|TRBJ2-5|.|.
CASSSETKGLTQYF
TGTGCCAGCAGCTCAGAGACAAAGGGGCTGACCCAGTACTTC
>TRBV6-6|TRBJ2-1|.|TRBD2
CASSSKTSGISEQFF
TGTGCCAGCAGTTCCAAGACTAGCGGGATTTCTGAGCAGTTCTTC
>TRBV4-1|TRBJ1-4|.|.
CASSPGTSNEKLFF
TGCGCCAGCAGCCCAGGGACAAGTAATGAAAAACTGTTTTTT
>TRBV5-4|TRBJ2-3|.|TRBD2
CASSSAGSSTDTQYF
TGTGCCAGCAGCTCAGCGGGGTCTAGCACAGATACGCAGTATTTT
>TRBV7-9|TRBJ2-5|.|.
CASSFMQGKETQYF
TGTGCCAGCAGCTTTATGCAGGGGAAAGAGACCCAGTACTTC
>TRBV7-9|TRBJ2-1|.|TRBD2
CASSLAGLEGNEQFF
TGTGCCAGCAGCTTAGCGGGACTAGAGGGCAATGAGCAGTTCTTC
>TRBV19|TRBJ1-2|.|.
CASRWDPPGPRRDYYGYTF
TGTGCCAGTAGGTGGGATCCACCGGGACCCAGGAGGGACTACTATGGCTACACCTTC
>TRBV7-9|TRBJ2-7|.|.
CASTPDRNPYEQYF
TGTGCCAGCACCCCCGACAGGAACCCTTACGAGCAGTACTTC
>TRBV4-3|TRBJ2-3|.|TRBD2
CASSQGWAGGLGDTQYF
TGCGCCAGCAGCCAAGGCTGGGCGGGAGGGCTCGGGGATACGCAGTATTTT
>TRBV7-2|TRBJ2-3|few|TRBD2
CASSLGGLAGDTQYF
TGTGCCAGCAGCTTAGGGGGACTAGCGGGAGATACGCAGTATTTT
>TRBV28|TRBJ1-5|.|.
CATGSGNQPQHF
TGTGCCACCGGGTCTGGGAATCAGCCCCAGCATTTT
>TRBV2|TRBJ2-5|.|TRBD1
CASSGTGRQETQYF
TGTGCCAGCAGCGGGACAGGGCGCCAAGAGACCCAGTACTTC
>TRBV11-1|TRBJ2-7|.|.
CASTSGGYEQYF
TGTGCCAGCACGTCAGGGGGGTACGAGCAGTACTTC
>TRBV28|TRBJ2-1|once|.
CASRAMGSRGHDEQFF
TGTGCCAGCAGGGCTATGGGTAGCAGGGGACATGATGAGCAGTTCTTC